This T cell receptor (beta chain) was recovered during a study of blood T cell repertoires in COVID-19 (dated by TCRdb to 2018 to 2020). Broadly, across the study: Samples covering the acute and convalescent phases of COVID-19 were provided by collaborators in the United States, Italy and Spain. The prospective study material was composed of cDNA or gDNA derived from T cells, B-cell-depleted T cells, or PBMCs. The dataset comprised deeply sampled blood TCRbeta repertoires from subjects exposed to, actively infected with, or recovered from COVID-19. The repertoires were made available in a free public database intended to serve as a resource for research on the immune response to SARS-CoV-2. The samples were drawn from the first 160 participants of the ongoing ImmuneRACE study and from over a thousand subjects provided by 6 global collaborators. A de-identified subject ID, COVID-19 status, age in years and sex were almost always included in the sample metadata. HLA class I and class II types, where available, came from metadata supplied by the sample provider rather than from assay-based typing.

The CDR3 holds 13 amino acids from the cysteine to the phenylalanine. Kept here is only the CDR3 DNA, which spans 39 bases and is read in frame from base 1. CDR1 and CDR2 were assigned from the germline V gene as ENHRY and SYGVKD. V loses 5 bases of germline sequence and J loses 0 bases, and the interval between the two ends is 7 bases. TCRbeta CDR3 regions were amplified from genomic DNA using the immunoSEQ Assay, a bias-controlled multiplex PCR. In the source study's methods: Nucleated cell counts per sample were estimated from amplification of reference gene primers within the assay. Sequence reads were collapsed and filtered to measure the absolute abundance of every unique TCRbeta CDR3 rearrangement. For each sample, productive Simpson clonality was calculated by taking the square root of Simpson's diversity index across productive rearrangements. Entries here come from immuneACCESS through TCRdb and include only in-frame sequences with V and J called. Some clones fail to appear in such tables; in the studies checked, an unresolved V gene covers under half of the shortfall, and the cause of the remainder is unknown. V and J calls and clone size follow that table, whereas D and trimming were derived from the DNA. The sample contains 300,000 to 400,000 clones, around 87% of them found a single time. The top ten hold under 5% of the sample.

In regard to this clone: Which antigen it targets is not known. It has no much larger one-base neighbor in the sample; base qualities were not kept.

Each collaborating institution followed its own protocols to collect whole blood in K2EDTA tubes. For TCRbeta analysis, collaborator samples were shipped as frozen whole blood, as isolated PBMCs, or as DNA extracted from either sample type. Summary of the overall study and its limitations: The amount of clinical and demographic metadata varied by source and participant and was provided uncurated.

The sequence derives from a woman aged 50 to 60 with active or convalescent COVID-19. The chain uses TRBV10-3 and TRBJ2-5, with the D gene not clear enough to name. The sample taken for sequencing was peripheral blood. The CDR3 is CAISSADQETQYF. The nucleotide sequence reads TGTGCCATCAGTTCTGCGGACCAAGAGACCCAGTACTTC.